This T cell receptor (beta chain) is from a study of T cells expressing NK-cell markers. Turning to the study itself: Among the eight sequenced donors, seven tested HCMV-seropositive and one tested seronegative. Findings and limits, study-wide: Several donors likewise had their CD3+CD56-NKG2C+ fraction led by these clonotypes. HCMV specificity of the expanded NKG2C+ T cell clones stayed unclear.

CDR1 is SGHTA and CDR2 is FQGNSA in the germline V gene. This CDR3 is 15 amino acids long. TCRdb reprocessed the 5' RACE reads and reports one entry per CDR3 protein, with no DNA. The listing contains roughly 300,000 distinct CDR3 sequences. On this clonotype: Its specificity is not known.

The chain carries TRBV7-2 and TRBJ2-3; the TRBD1 assignment by TCRdb is unverifiable without DNA. The clonotype comes from a woman aged 18 to 75 in good health. The specimen sequenced was blood T cells: a sorted CD56 or NKG2C T cell subset, CD4+ or CD8+ T cells, or bulk PBMC T cells (not recorded which). This CDR3 is CASSPPVRGADTQYF.